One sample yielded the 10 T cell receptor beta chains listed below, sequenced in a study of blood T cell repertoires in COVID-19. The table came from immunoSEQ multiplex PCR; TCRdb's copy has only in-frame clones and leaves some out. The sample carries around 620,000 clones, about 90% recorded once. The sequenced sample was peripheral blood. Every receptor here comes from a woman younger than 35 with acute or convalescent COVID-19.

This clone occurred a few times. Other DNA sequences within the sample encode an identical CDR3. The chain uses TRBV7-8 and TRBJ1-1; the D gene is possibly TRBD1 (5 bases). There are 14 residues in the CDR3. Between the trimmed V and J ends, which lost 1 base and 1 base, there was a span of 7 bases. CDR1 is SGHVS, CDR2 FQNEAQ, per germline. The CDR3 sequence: CASSLVTGNTEAFF. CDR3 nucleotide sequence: TGTGCCAGCAGCTTAGTTACAGGGAACACTGAAGCTTTCTTT.

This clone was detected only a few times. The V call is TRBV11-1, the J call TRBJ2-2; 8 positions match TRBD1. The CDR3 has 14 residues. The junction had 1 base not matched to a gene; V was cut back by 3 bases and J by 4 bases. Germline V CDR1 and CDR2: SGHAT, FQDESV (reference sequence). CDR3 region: CASSFTGGTGELFF. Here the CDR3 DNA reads TGTGCCAGCAGCTTTACAGGGGGCACCGGGGAGCTGTTTTTT.

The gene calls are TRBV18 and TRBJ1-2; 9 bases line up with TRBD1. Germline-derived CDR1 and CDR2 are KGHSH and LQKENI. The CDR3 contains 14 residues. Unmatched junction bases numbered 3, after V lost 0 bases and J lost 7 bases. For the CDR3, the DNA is TGTGCCAGCTCACCACCGGGACAGGGATTTGGCTACACCTTC. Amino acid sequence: CASSPPGQGFGYTF.

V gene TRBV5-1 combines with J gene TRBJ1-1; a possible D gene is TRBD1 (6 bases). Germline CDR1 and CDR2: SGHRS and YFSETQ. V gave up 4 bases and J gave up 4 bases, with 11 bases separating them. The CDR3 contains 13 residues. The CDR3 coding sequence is TGCGCCAGCAGCGTGACAGGAGTCACTGAAGCTTTCTTT. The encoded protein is CASSVTGVTEAFF. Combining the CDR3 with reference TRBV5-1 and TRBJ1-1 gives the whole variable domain KAGVTQTPRYLIKTRGQQVTLSCSPISGHRSVSWYQQTPGQGLQFLFEYFSETQRNKGNFPGRFSGRQFSNSRSEMNVSTLELGDSALYLCASSVTGVTEAFFGQGTRLTVV.

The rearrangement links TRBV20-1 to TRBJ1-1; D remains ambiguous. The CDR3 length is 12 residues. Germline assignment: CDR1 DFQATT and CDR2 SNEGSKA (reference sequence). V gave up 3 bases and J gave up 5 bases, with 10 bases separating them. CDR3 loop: CSASSSTTEAFF. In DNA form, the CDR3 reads TGCAGTGCTAGTTCTTCCACAACTGAAGCTTTCTTT.

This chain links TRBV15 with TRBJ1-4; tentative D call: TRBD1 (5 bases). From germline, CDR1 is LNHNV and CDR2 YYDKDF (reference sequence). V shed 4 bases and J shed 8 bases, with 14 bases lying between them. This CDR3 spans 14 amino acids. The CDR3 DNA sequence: TGTGCCACCAGCACAGGAAGGGGTGGGGAAAAACTGTTTTTT. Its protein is CATSTGRGGEKLFF.

The CDR3: CASSADERGGGTQYF. The CDR3 nucleotides read TGCGCCAGCAGCGCAGACGAGCGGGGGGGAGGGACGCAGTATTTT. The chain uses TRBV4-1 and TRBJ2-3, with 10 bases that match TRBD2. V shed 5 bases, J shed 9 bases, and the junction held 11 bases outside the gene matches. The CDR3 spans 15 residues. Germline values: CDR1 MGHRA, CDR2 YSYEKL.

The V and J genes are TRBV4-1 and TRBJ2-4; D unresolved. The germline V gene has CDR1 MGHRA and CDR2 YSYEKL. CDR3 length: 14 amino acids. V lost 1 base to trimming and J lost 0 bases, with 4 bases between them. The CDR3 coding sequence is TGCGCCAGCAGCCAAGCCCTAGCCAAAAACATTCAGTACTTC. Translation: CASSQALAKNIQYF.

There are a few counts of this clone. CDR3 loop: CASSLGTTGDEQFF. CDR3 in DNA: TGTGCCAGCAGCTTAGGTACTACAGGGGATGAGCAGTTCTTC. The rearrangement joins TRBV7-9 to TRBJ2-1; 7 nucleotides agree with TRBD1. Trimming took 1 base from V and 8 from J; bases not matched to a gene: 5. The CDR3 sequence is 14 residues long. From germline, CDR1 is SEHNR and CDR2 FQNEAQ (reference sequence).

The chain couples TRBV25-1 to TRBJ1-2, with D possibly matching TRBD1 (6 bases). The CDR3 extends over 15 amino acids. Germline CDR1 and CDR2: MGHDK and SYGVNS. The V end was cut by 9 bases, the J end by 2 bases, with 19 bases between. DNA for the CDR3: TGTGCCAGTCTCTCAAATGACAGGTTCAACTATGGCTACACCTTC. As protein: CASLSNDRFNYGYTF.